This TCR beta chain was sequenced during a study of metastatic and nonmetastatic thyroid tumors. Study outcomes and limitations: It was reported that TCR beta diversity was significantly higher in malignant thyroid tumors than benign nodules, in blood and tumor.

TCRdb re-called clones via MiXCR from the PCR reads. The sample records 24,000 or so clones, 10% to 15% being singletons. Patients had received no treatment of any kind before thyroid surgery. This clone was seen more than once but under ten times. The antigen is not known. Trimming pared 0 bases from V and 2 bases from J, leaving 11 bases between. The germline V gene encodes CDR1 LNHDA and CDR2 SQIVND (reference sequence). The CDR3 contains 15 residues. This TCR came from a female donor with papillary thyroid cancer or a benign thyroid nodule (not recorded which). Some clones in this sample may be carry-over from other donors' samples. Sequenced material: blood. This sequence joins TRBV19 and TRBJ2-7, with D unclear. CDR3 sequence: CASSIDVQCPYEQYF. For the CDR3, the DNA is TGTGCCAGTAGTATAGACGTCCAGTGCCCCTACGAGCAGTACTTC.